This T cell receptor beta chain was sequenced during a study of neurological immune-mediated disorders. The sample holds many counts of this clonotype. Antigen specificity is unknown. Per germline, CDR1 SNHLY and CDR2 FYNNEI. V was shortened by 4 bases and J by 3 bases, with 12 bases between the two germline ends. CDR3 length: 14 amino acids. Template-switch 5'RACE cDNA synthesis added a 10-nucleotide unique molecular identifier. Sequencing runs each generated in excess of 200 million TCR-beta sequences derived from 15-18 subjects. TCRdb fed the 5' RACE reads into MiXCR, producing one record per CDR3 protein. Of approximately 85,000 distinct CDR3 sequences in the sample, less than 15% were seen once. Study results and caveats: Whereas HTLV-1-associated myelopathy showed the most TCR clonal expansion, multiple sclerosis showed the least, with levels below those of healthy controls.

Sample time point: longitudinal time-point 2. Sequencing used PBMCs. The receptor was derived from a female donor with HTLV-1-associated myelopathy (HAM/TSP). V and J are TRBV2 and TRBJ1-2; no firm D call. The DNA of the CDR3 is TGTGCCAGCAGTGCAGCCCAAAGACACTATGGCTACACCTTC. Translation gives CASSAAQRHYGYTF.